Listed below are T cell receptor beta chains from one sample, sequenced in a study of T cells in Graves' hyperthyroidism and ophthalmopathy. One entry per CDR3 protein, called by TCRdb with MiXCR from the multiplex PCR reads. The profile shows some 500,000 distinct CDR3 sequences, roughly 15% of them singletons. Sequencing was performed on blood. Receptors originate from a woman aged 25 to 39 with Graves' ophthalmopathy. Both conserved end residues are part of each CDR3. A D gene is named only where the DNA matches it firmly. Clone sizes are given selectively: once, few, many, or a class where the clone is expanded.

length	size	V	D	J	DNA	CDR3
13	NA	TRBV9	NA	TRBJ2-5	TGTGCCAGCAGCGTAGGCAGGGACGAGACCCAGTACTTC	CASSVGRDETQYF
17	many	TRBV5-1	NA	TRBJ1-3	TGCGCCAGCAGCTTGGATGGGGGGAGGAACTCTGGAAACACCATATATTTT	CASSLDGGRNSGNTIYF
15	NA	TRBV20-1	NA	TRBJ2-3	TGCAGTGCTAGAGACACAGGAGGTCTGACAGATACGCAGTATTTT	CSARDTGGLTDTQYF
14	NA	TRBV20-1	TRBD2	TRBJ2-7	TGCAGTGCTACAAGACTAGCGGGAGGAGCCGAGCAGTACTTC	CSATRLAGGAEQYF
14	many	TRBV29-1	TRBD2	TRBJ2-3	TGCAGCGTTCGTCGGGGGGGGGACACAGATACGCAGTATTTT	CSVRRGGDTDTQYF
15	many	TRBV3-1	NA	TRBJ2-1	TGTGCCAGCAGTCTTACAGGGGAAGACGGGAGGGAGCAGTTCTTC	CASSLTGEDGREQFF
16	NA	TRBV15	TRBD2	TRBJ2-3	TGTGCCACCCACCCCGGGCTAGCGGTTCACACAGATACGCAGTATTTT	CATHPGLAVHTDTQYF
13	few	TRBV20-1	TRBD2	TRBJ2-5	TGCAGTGCTTTACTAGCGGGAGATCAGCAACAGTACTTC	CSALLAGDQQQYF
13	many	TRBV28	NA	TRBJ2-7	TGTGCCAGCAGTGAAGGGGAGTTCTACGAGCAGTACTTC	CASSEGEFYEQYF
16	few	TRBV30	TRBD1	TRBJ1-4	TGTGCCTGGAGCGACGGCGTTGGGACAGGCAATGAAAAACTGTTTTTT	CAWSDGVGTGNEKLFF
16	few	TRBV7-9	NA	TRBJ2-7	TGTGCCAGCAGCTTTATGGCGGGGGCTAGCAGCTACGAGCAGTACTTC	CASSFMAGASSYEQYF
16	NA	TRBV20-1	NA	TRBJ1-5	TGCAGTGCTATCCGTTCGGGAAGATTTAGCAATCAGCCCCAGCATTTT	CSAIRSGRFSNQPQHF
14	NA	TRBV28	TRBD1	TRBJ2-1	TGTGCCAGCAGTGACACAGGGGGTATGAATGAGCAGTTCTTC	CASSDTGGMNEQFF
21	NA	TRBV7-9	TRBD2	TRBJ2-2	TGTGCCAGCAGCACGACTAGCGGGAGGGCCTTCCGGGGCCCGGGCACCGGGGAGCTGTTTTTT	CASSTTSGRAFRGPGTGELFF
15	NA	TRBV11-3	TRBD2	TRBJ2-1	TGTGCCAGCAGCCGGACTAGCAGGAGCTTCGGTGAGCAGTTCTTC	CASSRTSRSFGEQFF
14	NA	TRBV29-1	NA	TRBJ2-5	TGCAGCGTTGAGAGTGTAACTATGGTCGGGACCCAGTACTTC	CSVESVTMVGTQYF
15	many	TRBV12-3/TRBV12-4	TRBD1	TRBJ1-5	TGTGCCAGCAGTTTAAAGCCAGGGGGCACTCAGCCCCAGCATTTT	CASSLKPGGTQPQHF
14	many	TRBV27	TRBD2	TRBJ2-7	TGTGCCAGCAAGCTGGCGGGAGTGTCCTACGAGCAGTACTTC	CASKLAGVSYEQYF
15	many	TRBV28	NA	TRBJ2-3	TGTGCCAGCAGTCCTGGCTTGGGCAGCACAGATACGCAGTATTTT	CASSPGLGSTDTQYF
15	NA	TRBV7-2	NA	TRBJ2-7	TGTGCCAGCAGCTTTAGGGGGATAGCGGTCTACGAGCAGTACTTC	CASSFRGIAVYEQYF
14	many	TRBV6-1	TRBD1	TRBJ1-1	TGTGCCAGCACTCCAAACAGGGGGAACACTGAAGCTTTCTTT	CASTPNRGNTEAFF
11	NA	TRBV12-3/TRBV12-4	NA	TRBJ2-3	TGTGCCAGCACCCAGGTGGGTACGCAGTATTTT	CASTQVGTQYF
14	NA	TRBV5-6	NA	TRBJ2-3	TGTGCCAGCAGCTCCGACAGGCGCACAGATACGCAGTATTTT	CASSSDRRTDTQYF
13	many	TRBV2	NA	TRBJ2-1	TGTGCCAGCAGTTGGAACGGGAAGGAGGAGCAGTTCTTC	CASSWNGKEEQFF